The 18 T cell receptor beta chains below all came from one sample that was sequenced in a study of blood T cell repertoires in COVID-19. Clones were read by immunoSEQ multiplex PCR, and TCRdb kept only the in-frame ones, dropping some. Of 440,000 or so clones listed, about 88% were seen once; the top ten hold around 1.5%. Sequencing was performed on peripheral blood. The origin of the receptors is a woman in her forties with COVID-19, enrolled during active disease.

V is TRBV27 and J is TRBJ1-4, with unresolved D. V lost 3 bases and J 13 bases, leaving 18 bases between the germline ends. The V gene's germline CDR1 is MNHEY and CDR2 SMNVEV (reference sequence). The CDR3 contains 14 residues. The CDR3 region has the DNA TGTGCCAGCAGTTTCGGACTACCAAACGAGGTACTGTTTTTT. This sequence encodes CASSFGLPNEVLFF.

The J gene is TRBJ1-2, the V gene TRBV6-5; 8 nucleotides agree with TRBD1. V shed 3 bases, J shed 8 bases, and the junction held 14 bases outside the gene matches. This CDR3 spans 16 amino acids. Germline values: CDR1 MNHEY, CDR2 SVGAGI. Here the CDR3 reads CASSYLTGEDFDGYTF. Written as DNA, the CDR3 is TGTGCCAGCAGTTATTTGACAGGGGAAGATTTTGACGGCTACACCTTC.

The V and J genes are TRBV19 and TRBJ2-1, with 8 bases lining up with TRBD1. V trimming: 3 bases; J trimming: 7 bases; junction bases outside the gene matches: 2. The CDR3 totals 13 residues. CDR1 and CDR2 from the germline V gene are LNHDA and SQIVND (reference sequence). CDR3 nucleotide sequence: TGTGCCAGTAGTATCCAGGGGGCGAATGAGCAGTTCTTC. The encoded protein is CASSIQGANEQFF.

The chain has TRBV27 and TRBJ1-5, with 8 bases that match TRBD1. The germline V gene encodes CDR1 MNHEY and CDR2 SMNVEV (reference sequence). V lost 4 bases to trimming and J lost 2 bases; unmatched junction nucleotides: 10. This CDR3 has 17 residues. This CDR3 reads CASSSFPPGQGNQPQHF. As DNA, the CDR3 is TGTGCCAGCAGTTCCTTCCCTCCGGGACAGGGCAATCAGCCCCAGCATTTT.

Turning to this clone: The sample carries other DNA sequences with the same CDR3. The CDR3 DNA reads TGTGCCAGCAGCTCTGACAGTAGCAATCAGCCCCAGCATTTT. It codes for CASSSDSSNQPQHF. The chain carries TRBV7-9 and TRBJ1-5; D is possibly TRBD1 (5 bases). With 4 bases removed from V and 0 bases from J, the gap between germline ends came to 7 bases. The CDR3 consists of 14 residues. The V gene's germline CDR1 is SEHNR and CDR2 FQNEAQ (reference sequence).

This clone was found once. CDR3 loop: CASSLLTAGIDYGYTF. CDR3 nucleotides: TGTGCCAGCAGCTTACTTACAGCGGGGATTGACTATGGCTACACCTTC. The V and J genes are TRBV7-9 and TRBJ1-2; D gene unclear. CDR1 is SEHNR and CDR2 is FQNEAQ in the germline V gene (reference sequence). V lost 2 bases to trimming and J lost 3 bases, with 16 bases between them. There are 16 residues in the CDR3.

The genes are TRBV5-4 and TRBJ2-5; TRBD2 matches at 9 bases. The CDR3 spans 13 residues. Per the germline V gene, CDR1 is SGHNT and CDR2 is YYREEE (reference sequence). After removal of 3 bases from V and 5 bases from J, the junction contained 2 bases not matched to a gene. CDR3 bases: TGTGCCAGCAGCTGGCGGGGGGGGGAGACCCAGTACTTC. Protein: CASSWRGGETQYF.

This clone was counted once. This chain uses TRBV7-8 with TRBJ2-7, with D possibly being TRBD2 (6 bases). The germline V and J ends were trimmed by 5 bases and 3 bases, with 14 bases remaining between them. The CDR3 runs to 14 residues. Looked up from germline, CDR1 is SGHVS and CDR2 is FQNEAQ. The CDR3: CASSPLGTRYEQYF. CDR3 nucleotide sequence: TGTGCCAGCAGCCCTCTAGGGACTCGCTACGAGCAGTACTTC.

The J gene is TRBJ2-1, the V gene TRBV7-2; 10 bases match TRBD2. This CDR3 comprises 15 residues. Germline CDR1 and CDR2: SGHTA and FQGNSA. With 2 bases clipped from V and 8 bases from J, the junction kept 6 bases outside the gene matches. The CDR3 DNA is TGTGCCAGCAGCTTAAGGAGCGGGGGGGCATATGAGCAGTTCTTC. Protein: CASSLRSGGAYEQFF. The full variable domain, rest sourced from reference TRBV7-2 and TRBJ2-1, is GAGVSQSPSNKVTEKGKDVELRCDPISGHTALYWYRQSLGQGLEFLIYFQGNSAPDKSGLPSDRFSAERTGGSVSTLTIQRTQQEDSAVYLCASSLRSGGAYEQFFGPGTRLTVL.

The J gene is TRBJ2-7, the V gene TRBV27, with TRBD1 identical over 11 bases. V shed 6 bases, J shed 4 bases, and the junction held 14 bases outside the gene matches. The CDR3 is 17 amino acids. The germline V gene encodes CDR1 MNHEY and CDR2 SMNVEV (reference sequence). The CDR3 DNA sequence: TGTGCCAGCAGCCTCCGTGGACAGGGGGCGTTACCTTACGAGCAGTACTTC. The encoded protein is CASSLRGQGALPYEQYF.

The chain links TRBV6-5 to TRBJ1-1; maybe TRBD1 (6 bases). This CDR3 comprises 14 residues. Trimming removed 0 bases from V and 3 bases from J, with 8 bases in between. Germline V gives CDR1 MNHEY, CDR2 SVGAGI. CDR3 coding DNA: TGTGCCAGCAGTTACTCAGGGGGGGACACTGAAGCTTTCTTT. Translated: CASSYSGGDTEAFF.

The chain links TRBV29-1 to TRBJ2-1, with TRBD2 identical over 9 bases. Germline values: CDR1 SQVTM, CDR2 ANQGSEA. The CDR3 extends over 16 amino acids. V trimming: 2 bases; J trimming: 9 bases; junction bases outside the gene matches: 14. CDR3 nucleotides: TGCAGCGTTGAAACATGGGGCGGGAGGGCCCTAGGTGAGCAGTTCTTC. It translates to CSVETWGGRALGEQFF.

This chain connects TRBV7-6 to TRBJ1-4; tentative D call: TRBD1 (6 bases). V was pared by 4 bases and J by 7 bases, with 16 bases between. The germline V gene encodes CDR1 SGHVS and CDR2 FNYEAQ. The CDR3 totals 15 residues. The CDR3 reads CASSSTGRRIEKLFF. CDR3 nucleotides: TGTGCCAGCAGCTCAACAGGGCGGCGAATTGAAAAACTGTTTTTT.

The chain employs TRBV4-3 and TRBJ1-5; 7 nucleotides agree with TRBD1. Per the germline V gene, CDR1 is LGHNA and CDR2 is YSLEER. The J segment lost 6 bases and the V segment lost 0 bases, leaving 11 bases of the junction unmatched. The CDR3 loop spans 17 amino acids. CDR3 DNA: TGCGCCAGCAGCCAAGATTGGGGGACAGAGGTTTCTCAGCCCCAGCATTTT. This gives the protein CASSQDWGTEVSQPQHF.

The rearrangement joins TRBV11-2 to TRBJ1-4, with 7 bases lining up with TRBD1. Per germline, CDR1 SGHAT and CDR2 FQNNGV. V dropped 5 bases and J dropped 0; count of bases not matched to a gene: 9. The CDR3 sequence is 17 residues long. CDR3 sequence reads: CASSPGQLIATNEKLFF. The CDR3 coding sequence is TGTGCCAGCAGCCCGGGACAGTTAATAGCAACTAATGAAAAACTGTTTTTT.

The J gene is TRBJ1-1, the V gene TRBV19, with D possibly TRBD1 on 5 matching bases. Germline V gene data show CDR1 as LNHDA and CDR2 as SQIVND (reference sequence). This CDR3 contains 15 residues. The germline V and J ends were trimmed by 4 bases and 0 bases, with 12 bases remaining between them. Here the CDR3 reads CASSREGRMNTEAFF. DNA of the CDR3: TGTGCCAGTAGTAGGGAGGGACGCATGAACACTGAAGCTTTCTTT.

The V gene is TRBV7-2, the J gene TRBJ1-2; no clear D gene. The CDR3 loop spans 13 amino acids. Looked up from germline, CDR1 is SGHTA and CDR2 is FQGNSA. Trimming removed 5 bases from V and 4 bases from J, with 11 bases in between. The CDR3 reads CASSPQVFYGYTF. CDR3 DNA sequence: TGTGCCAGCAGCCCTCAGGTATTCTATGGCTACACCTTC.

V is TRBV5-4 and J is TRBJ2-7, with 8 bases fitting TRBD1. J gave up 4 bases and V 0 bases, and 12 bases lay outside the gene matches. Germline values: CDR1 SGHNT, CDR2 YYREEE (reference sequence). The CDR3 has 17 amino acids. The chain's CDR3 is CASSLGGTGPRGYEQYF. The CDR3 bases are TGTGCCAGCAGCTTGGGGGGGACAGGCCCTAGGGGGTACGAGCAGTACTTC.